This TCR beta chain was observed in a study of blood T cell repertoires in COVID-19. Study-wide background: COVID-19 samples, acute and convalescent, were from the United States, Italy and Spain.

Trimming pared 0 bases from V and 2 bases from J, leaving 16 bases between. Germline V lookup: CDR1 ENHRY, CDR2 SYGVKD. There are 17 residues in the CDR3. Repertoires were generated with immunoSEQ multiplex PCR, while TCRdb's copy carries only in-frame clones and drops some. The sample has 200,000 to 250,000 clones, around 80% seen once; the top ten hold 1.5% to 2%. The TCR was taken from a man between 60 and 70 years old who had recovered from COVID-19. Sequenced: PBMCs or T cells enriched from blood (not recorded which). The chain has TRBV10-3 and TRBJ2-5; D is perhaps TRBD2 (5 bases). CDR3 loop: CAISESLGPSGQETQYF. As DNA, the CDR3 is TGTGCCATCAGTGAGTCGTTGGGCCCATCGGGGCAAGAGACCCAGTACTTC.